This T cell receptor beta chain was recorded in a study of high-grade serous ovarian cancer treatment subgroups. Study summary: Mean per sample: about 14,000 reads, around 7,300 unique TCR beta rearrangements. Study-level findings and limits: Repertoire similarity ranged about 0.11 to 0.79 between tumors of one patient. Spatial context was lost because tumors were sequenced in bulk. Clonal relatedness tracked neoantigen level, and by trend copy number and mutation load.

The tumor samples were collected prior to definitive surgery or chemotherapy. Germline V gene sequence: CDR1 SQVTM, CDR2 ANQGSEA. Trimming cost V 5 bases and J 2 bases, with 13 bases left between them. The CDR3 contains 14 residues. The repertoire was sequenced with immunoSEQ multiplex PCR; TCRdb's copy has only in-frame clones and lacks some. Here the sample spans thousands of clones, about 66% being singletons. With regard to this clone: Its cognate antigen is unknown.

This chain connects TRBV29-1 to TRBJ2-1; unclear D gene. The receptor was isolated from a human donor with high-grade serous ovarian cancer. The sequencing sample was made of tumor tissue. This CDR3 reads CSVSRRRAYNEQFF. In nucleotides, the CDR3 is TGCAGCGTTTCTAGGAGAAGGGCCTACAATGAGCAGTTCTTC.